This entry lists 32 T cell receptor beta chains sequenced from one sample in a study of identical twins. One entry per CDR3 protein, called by TCRdb with MiXCR from the 5' RACE reads. The table records roughly 290,000 distinct CDR3 sequences, roughly 9.8% of them present only once. This same sample was also taken into another study, of yellow fever vaccine responses in identical twins.

The sequenced sample was CD8+ T cells sorted from blood. The receptors stem from a woman in her late teens or twenties in good health.

This clonotype was observed a few times. V gene TRBV7-8 combines with J gene TRBJ2-1; D not resolved. Germline V gene lookup returns CDR1 SGHVS and CDR2 FQNEAQ. The CDR3 is 16 amino acids. Trimming shortened V by 1 base and J by 7 bases, and 17 bases separated the two germline ends. The CDR3 here is CASSLVLWGNNNEQFF. CDR3 nucleotides: TGTGCCAGCAGCTTAGTATTATGGGGAAACAATAATGAGCAGTTCTTC.

This clonotype appeared a few times. V and J are TRBV7-2 and TRBJ2-1; 12 nucleotides match TRBD2. The CDR3 length is 16 residues. With V trimmed by 3 bases and J by 4 bases, 4 bases remained unmatched. The germline V gene has CDR1 SGHTA and CDR2 FQGNSA. The CDR3 sequence is CASSLTSGSAYNEQFF. CDR3 coding DNA: TGTGCCAGCAGCTTGACTAGCGGGAGCGCTTACAATGAGCAGTTCTTC. Variable domain in full (rest from reference TRBV7-2 and TRBJ2-1): GAGVSQSPSNKVTEKGKDVELRCDPISGHTALYWYRQSLGQGLEFLIYFQGNSAPDKSGLPSDRFSAERTGGSVSTLTIQRTQQEDSAVYLCASSLTSGSAYNEQFFGPGTRLTVL.

The table lists this clonotype with a few counts. This rearrangement joins TRBV20-1 to TRBJ2-2, with D possibly being TRBD2 (6 bases). The V gene lost 5 bases and the J gene lost 7 bases, with 20 bases spanning the gap. Germline V gene data show CDR1 as DFQATT and CDR2 as SNEGSKA (reference sequence). The CDR3 has 15 residues. CDR3: CSALLSGSSVGELFF. CDR3 coding DNA: TGCAGTGCTCTTCTATCCGGGAGCTCCGTCGGGGAGCTGTTTTTT.

The chain uses TRBV7-2 and TRBJ2-1; TRBD2 matches at 7 bases. Germline V lookup: CDR1 SGHTA, CDR2 FQGNSA. V trimming: 5 bases; J trimming: 9 bases; junction bases outside the gene matches: 7. The CDR3 has 13 residues. In DNA form, the CDR3 reads TGTGCCAGCAGCGAATATGGGGGGGGTGAGCAGTTCTTC. Its protein product is CASSEYGGGEQFF.

This clonotype has only a few counts. The chain has TRBV3-1 and TRBJ2-1, with 8 bases fitting TRBD2. This CDR3 has 16 residues. The J segment lost 4 bases and the V segment lost 0 bases, leaving 5 bases of the junction unmatched. Germline assignment: CDR1 LGHDT and CDR2 YNNKEL (reference sequence). The CDR3 DNA sequence: TGTGCCAGCAGCCAAGACCCTAGCGGGCGATACAATGAGCAGTTCTTC. Its translation: CASSQDPSGRYNEQFF.

In its sample, this clonotype was seen many times. V is TRBV7-2 and J is TRBJ2-3, with 9 nucleotides matching TRBD2. Per germline, CDR1 SGHTA and CDR2 FQGNSA. V lost 10 bases and J lost 4; bases outside the gene matches: 6. The CDR3 is 13 amino acids. CDR3 coding DNA: TGTGCCACCTGTAGGACTAGCGCAGATACGCAGTATTTT. Protein product: CATCRTSADTQYF.

This clonotype has a handful of counts. The chain joins TRBV30 to TRBJ1-2; 7 bases line up with TRBD1. The CDR3 has 14 amino acids. Germline values: CDR1 GTSNPN, CDR2 SVGIG (reference sequence). The CDR3 sequence: CARGIGTVNYGYTF. The CDR3 DNA follows: TGTGCTAGGGGTATCGGGACAGTGAACTATGGCTACACCTTC.

At least ten counts were recorded for this clonotype. The chain is built from TRBV12-3 or TRBV12-4 and TRBJ2-6, with D possibly TRBD1 on 5 matching bases. V shed 4 bases and J shed 1 base, with 11 bases lying between them. This CDR3 is built from 16 residues. The CDR3 protein is CASSYPGKSGANVLTF. CDR3 nucleotides: TGTGCCAGCAGTTATCCAGGGAAGTCTGGGGCCAACGTCCTGACTTTC.

This clonotype occurred many times. The chain has TRBV7-2 and TRBJ2-7; D possibly matches TRBD1 or TRBD2 (5 bases each). Germline-derived CDR1 and CDR2 are SGHTA and FQGNSA. With 3 bases removed from V and 4 bases from J, the gap between germline ends came to 10 bases. The length of the CDR3 is 13 residues. The CDR3 region has the DNA TGTGCCAGCAGCTTTAGCGCAGGGTACGAGCAGTACTTC. It translates to CASSFSAGYEQYF.

The chain joins TRBV19 to TRBJ1-1, with D unclear. The CDR3 covers 13 residues. CDR1 LNHDA and CDR2 SQIVND come from the germline V gene (reference sequence). V lost 5 bases and J lost 1, with 8 bases in between. CDR3 amino acids: CASSQISNTEAFF. CDR3 coding DNA: TGTGCCAGTAGTCAGATATCGAACACTGAAGCTTTCTTT. The full variable domain, with the rest looked up from reference TRBV19 and TRBJ1-1, is DGGITQSPKYLFRKEGQNVTLSCEQNLNHDAMYWYRQDPGQGLRLIYYSQIVNDFQKGDIAEGYSVSREKKESFPLTVTSAQKNPTAFYLCASSQISNTEAFFGQGTRLTVV.

This clonotype was picked up a small number of times. The chain employs TRBV10-1 and TRBJ2-1; D gene uncertain. Trimming cost V 0 bases and J 4 bases, with 10 bases left between them. The germline CDR1 and CDR2 sequences are WNHNN and SYGVQD (reference sequence). CDR3 length: 15 residues. CDR3: CASSESVVGYNEQFF. The CDR3 DNA is TGCGCCAGCAGTGAGTCGGTCGTGGGATACAATGAGCAGTTCTTC.

The chain employs TRBV30 and TRBJ2-7; D remains ambiguous. The ends were cut back, 5 bases at V and 1 base at J, with 12 bases in the middle. The germline gives CDR1 GTSNPN, CDR2 SVGIG (reference sequence). CDR3 length: 13 amino acids. The CDR3 coding sequence is TGTGCCTGGGTCCCCGGAGAGTCCTACGAGCAGTACTTC. It is translated as CAWVPGESYEQYF.

This chain links TRBV7-9 with TRBJ2-5; 8 bases map to TRBD1. The CDR3 has 15 amino acids. V lost 4 bases to trimming and J lost 9 bases; unmatched junction nucleotides: 13. Germline V lookup: CDR1 SEHNR, CDR2 FQNEAQ (reference sequence). CDR3 sequence (DNA): TGTGCCAGCAGCTCCTTGACCGGGACAGGCAGAGCCCAGTACTTC. This encodes CASSSLTGTGRAQYF.

This clonotype was found a few times. The chain uses TRBV11-2 and TRBJ1-5; 12 bases fit TRBD1. The CDR3 covers 19 residues. The germline V gene encodes CDR1 SGHAT and CDR2 FQNNGV. J was trimmed by 4 bases and V by 0 bases; bases with no gene match: 10. This CDR3 is CASSLEKRDRGHGNQPQHF. For the CDR3, the DNA is TGTGCCAGCAGCTTAGAGAAACGGGACAGGGGGCATGGGAATCAGCCCCAGCATTTT.

V usage is TRBV29-1 and J usage is TRBJ2-1; the D is unclear. The length of the CDR3 is 12 residues. Between the trimmed V and J ends, which lost 1 base and 5 bases, there was a span of 6 bases. Per germline, CDR1 SQVTM and CDR2 ANQGSEA. Written as DNA, the CDR3 is TGCAGCGTTGAAGGCAACCACAATGAGCAGTTCTTC. This codes for CSVEGNHNEQFF.

This clonotype has a handful of counts. The V gene is TRBV7-9, the J gene TRBJ2-1, with D unclear. The CDR3 totals 14 residues. The germline V gene encodes CDR1 SEHNR and CDR2 FQNEAQ (reference sequence). V was cut by 8 bases and J by 4 bases, with 15 bases left in between. DNA for the CDR3: TGTGCCAGCGAGCCCCAAAACACTTACAATGAGCAGTTCTTC. Its translation is CASEPQNTYNEQFF.

The V gene is TRBV2, the J gene TRBJ2-7; 7 nucleotides align to TRBD1. V shed 3 bases and J 4 bases; nucleotides not matched to a gene: 9. This CDR3 region has 15 residues. CDR1 and CDR2 (germline): SNHLY, FYNNEI. CDR3 DNA sequence: TGTGCCAGCAGTGACGAGAGGGGGCTTATGTACGAGCAGTACTTC. Its translation: CASSDERGLMYEQYF. Full variable domain (missing parts from reference TRBV2 and TRBJ2-7): EPEVTQTPSHQVTQMGQEVILRCVPISNHLYFYWYRQILGQKVEFLVSFYNNEISEKSEIFDDQFSVERPDGSNFTLKIRSTKLEDSAMYFCASSDERGLMYEQYFGPGTRLTVT.

This clonotype was recorded many times. The chain carries TRBV11-1 and TRBJ2-7, with 7 nucleotides matching TRBD1. V trimming: 3 bases; J trimming: 2 bases; junction bases outside the gene matches: 7. The germline V gene encodes CDR1 SGHAT and CDR2 FQDESV (reference sequence). This CDR3 has 15 amino acids. In DNA, the CDR3 is TGTGCCAGCAGCTTCGCTGGACAGGCCACCTACGAGCAGTACTTC. It encodes CASSFAGQATYEQYF.

Ten or more counts support this clonotype. V gene TRBV5-1 combines with J gene TRBJ2-3; tentatively, D is TRBD2 (5 bases). The V gene's germline CDR1 is SGHRS and CDR2 YFSETQ. The length of the CDR3 is 15 residues. The V and J ends lost 4 bases and 2 bases respectively, with 14 bases between them. The CDR3 loop reads CASSEGRTYTDTQYF. DNA of the CDR3: TGCGCCAGCAGCGAGGGTCGGACCTACACAGATACGCAGTATTTT.

The J gene is TRBJ1-5, the V gene TRBV24-1, with 9 bases fitting TRBD1. The CDR3 has 14 amino acids. The germline V gene encodes CDR1 KGHDR and CDR2 SFDVKD. With 7 bases clipped from V and 5 bases from J, the junction kept 5 bases outside the gene matches. CDR3 in amino acids: CATSETGGYQPQHF. The CDR3 DNA reads as TGTGCCACCAGCGAAACAGGGGGCTATCAGCCCCAGCATTTT.

This chain connects TRBV7-6 to TRBJ2-2, with 8 nucleotides matching TRBD2. In germline, CDR1 is SGHVS, CDR2 FNYEAQ. The CDR3 is 19 residues long. Trimming removed 5 bases from V and 2 bases from J; junction bases left unmatched: 16. The CDR3 loop reads CASSPRLTAGATNTGELFF. The CDR3 DNA reads as TGTGCCAGCAGCCCCCGCCTAACAGCGGGAGCTACTAACACCGGGGAGCTGTTTTTT. Variable domain in full (rest from reference TRBV7-6 and TRBJ2-2): GAGVSQSPRYKVTKRGQDVALRCDPISGHVSLYWYRQALGQGPEFLTYFNYEAQQDKSGLPNDRFSAERPEGSISTLTIQRTEQRDSAMYRCASSPRLTAGATNTGELFFGEGSRLTVL.

This clonotype was observed a handful of times. This chain connects TRBV28 to TRBJ2-7, with D unclear. The V end lost 6 bases, the J end lost 1 base, and 10 bases lay between the germline ends. Germline-derived CDR1 and CDR2 are MDHEN and SYDVKM. This CDR3 has 13 amino acids. CDR3 amino acids: CASSPAKSYEQYF. The CDR3 DNA sequence: TGTGCCAGCAGCCCCGCTAAATCCTACGAGCAGTACTTC. Using reference TRBV28 and TRBJ2-7 for the parts outside the CDR3, the full variable domain is DVKVTQSSRYLVKRTGEKVFLECVQDMDHENMFWYRQDPGLGLRLIYFSYDVKMKEKGDIPEGYSVSREKKERFSLILESASTNQTSMYLCASSPAKSYEQYFGPGTRLTVT.

The chain joins TRBV5-5 to TRBJ1-1; D remains ambiguous. Germline V CDR1 and CDR2: SGHKS, YYEKEE (reference sequence). The V end lost 1 base, the J end lost 1 base, and 14 bases lay between the germline ends. CDR3 length equals 16 residues. DNA of the CDR3: TGTGCCAGCAGCTTGTTTCAAATGGGAGGGAACACTGAAGCTTTCTTT. It specifies CASSLFQMGGNTEAFF.

This sequence joins TRBV4-3 and TRBJ2-7, with TRBD2 identical over 12 bases. Trimming took 0 bases from V and 6 from J; bases not matched to a gene: 6. The CDR3 runs 16 residues. Germline values: CDR1 LGHNA, CDR2 YSLEER. The CDR3 DNA reads as TGCGCCAGCAGCCAAGATCAAGCTAGCGGGAGGGCCGAGCAGTACTTC. Translating it yields CASSQDQASGRAEQYF.

This clonotype was observed at least ten times. The J gene is TRBJ2-7, the V gene TRBV10-3; 11 bases are a match to TRBD1. Germline V gene sequence: CDR1 ENHRY, CDR2 SYGVKD. V lost 3 bases and J lost 3; bases outside the gene matches: 1. The CDR3 length is 14 residues. Here the CDR3 DNA reads TGTGCCATCAGTGAAGGGACAGGGGGCTACGAGCAGTACTTC. Amino acids: CAISEGTGGYEQYF.

This clonotype was counted between two and nine times. The chain couples TRBV28 to TRBJ2-5; 14 bases are shared with TRBD2. The ends lost 6 bases at V and 6 bases at J; junction bases unmatched: 18. Germline V gives CDR1 MDHEN, CDR2 SYDVKM. The CDR3 is made up of 19 amino acids. The CDR3 is CASRPDLPGTSGGAQTQYF. DNA for the CDR3: TGTGCCAGCAGACCCGACTTACCCGGGACTAGCGGGGGTGCTCAGACCCAGTACTTC.

This clonotype came up many times. The V and J genes are TRBV27 and TRBJ2-5; 8 positions agree with TRBD1. The CDR3 has 13 amino acids. Germline values: CDR1 MNHEY, CDR2 SMNVEV (reference sequence). V lost 6 bases to trimming and J lost 5 bases; unmatched junction nucleotides: 5. The DNA for the CDR3 is TGTGCCAGCAGCATCAGGGACAGGGAGACCCAGTACTTC. Amino acids: CASSIRDRETQYF.

This clonotype came up many times. The rearrangement uses TRBV3-1 and TRBJ1-5; 9 positions agree with TRBD1. Germline V lookup: CDR1 LGHDT, CDR2 YNNKEL (reference sequence). CDR3 length: 19 residues. V shed 3 bases, J shed 1 base, and the junction held 13 bases outside the gene matches. CDR3 DNA sequence: TGTGCCAGCAGCCAGGACGTCCCGGGACAGGGTAGGAGCAATCAGCCCCAGCATTTT. Its protein is CASSQDVPGQGRSNQPQHF.

In the case of this clonotype: A read error may explain this, as a much larger clone is one base away. This chain uses TRBV7-2 with TRBJ2-7; TRBD2 aligns across 9 bases. The germline V gene encodes CDR1 SGHTA and CDR2 FQGNSA. CDR3 size: 15 residues. V dropped 9 bases and J dropped 2; count of bases not matched to a gene: 11. This CDR3 reads CASQSASGETYEQYF. The CDR3 nucleotides read TGTGCCAGTCAGTCGGCTAGCGGGGAAACCTACGAGCAGTACTTC. The full variable domain, completed using reference TRBV7-2 and TRBJ2-7, is GAGVSQSPSNKVTEKGKDVELRCDPISGHTALYWYRQSLGQGLEFLIYFQGNSAPDKSGLPSDRFSAERTGGSVSTLTIQRTQQEDSAVYLCASQSASGETYEQYFGPGTRLTVT.

This clonotype has a count of ten or more. J is TRBJ2-5 and V is TRBV12-3 or TRBV12-4, with 8 bases lining up with TRBD2. This CDR3 comprises 14 residues. The V gene end was trimmed by 8 bases and the J gene end by 4 bases; junction bases not matched to a gene: 9. Here the CDR3 DNA reads TGTGCCAGCGGGCGACTAGCGATGTTAGAGACCCAGTACTTC. Its translation: CASGRLAMLETQYF.

The J gene is TRBJ2-7, the V gene TRBV29-1; TRBD1 matches at 8 bases. CDR1 is SQVTM and CDR2 is ANQGSEA in the germline V gene. With 4 bases clipped from V and 2 bases from J, the junction kept 13 bases outside the gene matches. The length of the CDR3 is 16 residues. CDR3 amino acids: CSVGLILDRETYEQYF. The CDR3 DNA reads as TGCAGCGTTGGCCTCATTCTGGACAGGGAAACCTACGAGCAGTACTTC.

This clonotype was picked up a small number of times. V is TRBV28 and J is TRBJ2-1, with D perhaps assigned TRBD1 or TRBD2 (5 bases each). V gave up 6 bases and J gave up 4 bases, with 13 bases separating them. The germline CDR1 and CDR2 sequences are MDHEN and SYDVKM. The CDR3 is 14 residues long. CDR3 region: CASRRGDGYNEQFF. In DNA, the CDR3 is TGTGCCAGCAGACGTGGGGACGGATACAATGAGCAGTTCTTC.